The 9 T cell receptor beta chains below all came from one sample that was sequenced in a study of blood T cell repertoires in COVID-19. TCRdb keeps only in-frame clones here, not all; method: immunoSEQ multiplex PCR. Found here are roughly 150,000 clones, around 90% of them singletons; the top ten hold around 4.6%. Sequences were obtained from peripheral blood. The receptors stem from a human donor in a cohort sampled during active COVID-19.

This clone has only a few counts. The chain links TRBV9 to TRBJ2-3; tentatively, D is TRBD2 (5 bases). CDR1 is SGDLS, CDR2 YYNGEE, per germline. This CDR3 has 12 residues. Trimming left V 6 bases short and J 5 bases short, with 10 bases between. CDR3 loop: CASNSRGDTQYF. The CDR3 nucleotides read TGTGCCAGCAACTCTCGGGGAGATACGCAGTATTTT.

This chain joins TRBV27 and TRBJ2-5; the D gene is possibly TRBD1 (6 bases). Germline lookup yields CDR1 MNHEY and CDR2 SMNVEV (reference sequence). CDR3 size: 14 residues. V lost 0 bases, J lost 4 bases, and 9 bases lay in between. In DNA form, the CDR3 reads TGTGCCAGCAGTTTATCAACAGGGCTAGAGACCCAGTACTTC. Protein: CASSLSTGLETQYF.

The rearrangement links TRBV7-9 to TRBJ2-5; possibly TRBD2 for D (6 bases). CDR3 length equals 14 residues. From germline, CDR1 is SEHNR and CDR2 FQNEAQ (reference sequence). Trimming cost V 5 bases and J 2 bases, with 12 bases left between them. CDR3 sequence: CASSHMRGQETQYF. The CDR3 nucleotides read TGTGCCAGCAGCCACATGCGGGGACAAGAGACCCAGTACTTC. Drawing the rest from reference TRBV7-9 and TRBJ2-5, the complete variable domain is DTGVSQNPRHKITKRGQNVTFRCDPISEHNRLYWYRQTLGQGPEFLTYFQNEAQLEKSRLLSDRFSAERPKGSFSTLEIQRTEQGDSAMYLCASSHMRGQETQYFGPGTRLLVL.

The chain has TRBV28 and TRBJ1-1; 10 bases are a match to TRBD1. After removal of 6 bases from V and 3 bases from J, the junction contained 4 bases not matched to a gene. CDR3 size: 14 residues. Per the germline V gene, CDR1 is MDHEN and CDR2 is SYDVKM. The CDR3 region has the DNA TGTGCCAGCAGGGGGACAGGGGACGACACTGAAGCTTTCTTT. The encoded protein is CASRGTGDDTEAFF.

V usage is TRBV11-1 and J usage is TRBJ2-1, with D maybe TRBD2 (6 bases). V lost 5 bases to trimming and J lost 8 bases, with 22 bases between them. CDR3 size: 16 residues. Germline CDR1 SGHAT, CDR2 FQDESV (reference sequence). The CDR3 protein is CASSPGGTVGRDEQFF. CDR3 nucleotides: TGTGCCAGCAGCCCTGGGGGGACTGTGGGTAGGGATGAGCAGTTCTTC.

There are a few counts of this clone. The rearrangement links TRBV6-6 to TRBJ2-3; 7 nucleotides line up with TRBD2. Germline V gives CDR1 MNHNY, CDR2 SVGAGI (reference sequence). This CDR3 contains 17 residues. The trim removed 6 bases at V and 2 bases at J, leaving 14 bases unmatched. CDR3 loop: CASRRLGGRDLTDTQYF. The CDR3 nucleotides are TGTGCCAGCAGACGATTGGGAGGGAGGGACCTCACAGATACGCAGTATTTT.

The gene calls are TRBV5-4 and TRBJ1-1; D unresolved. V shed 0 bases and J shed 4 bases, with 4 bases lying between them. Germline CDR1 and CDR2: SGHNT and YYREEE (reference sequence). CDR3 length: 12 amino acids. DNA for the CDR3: TGTGCCAGCAGCTTGGACAGCACTGAAGCTTTCTTT. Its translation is CASSLDSTEAFF.

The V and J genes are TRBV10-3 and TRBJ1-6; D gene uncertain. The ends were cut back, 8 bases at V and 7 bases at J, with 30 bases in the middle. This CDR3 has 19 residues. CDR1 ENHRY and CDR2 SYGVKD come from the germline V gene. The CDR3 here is CAIPPPTVVPPNPNSPLHF. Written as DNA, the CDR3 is TGTGCCATCCCACCCCCCACTGTGGTCCCGCCCAACCCAAATTCACCCCTCCACTTT.

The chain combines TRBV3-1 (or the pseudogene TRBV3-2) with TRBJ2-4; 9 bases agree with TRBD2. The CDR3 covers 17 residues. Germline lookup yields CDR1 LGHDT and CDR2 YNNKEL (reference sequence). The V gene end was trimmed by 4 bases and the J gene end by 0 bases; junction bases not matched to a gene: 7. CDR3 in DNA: TGTGCCAGCAGCCTAGCGGGGGTCACCCTAGCCAAAAACATTCAGTACTTC. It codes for CASSLAGVTLAKNIQYF.